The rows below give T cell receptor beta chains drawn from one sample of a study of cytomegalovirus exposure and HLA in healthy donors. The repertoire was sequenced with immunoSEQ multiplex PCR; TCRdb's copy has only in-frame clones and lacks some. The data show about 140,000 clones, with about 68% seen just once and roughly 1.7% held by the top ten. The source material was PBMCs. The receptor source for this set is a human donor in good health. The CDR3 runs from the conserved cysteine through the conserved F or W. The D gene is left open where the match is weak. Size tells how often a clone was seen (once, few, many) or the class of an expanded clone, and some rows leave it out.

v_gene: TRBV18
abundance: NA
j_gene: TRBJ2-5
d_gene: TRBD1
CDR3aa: CASSPTVGRGRRETQYF
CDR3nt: TGTGCCAGCTCACCGACCGTGGGCAGGGGGCGCCGGGAGACCCAGTACTTC

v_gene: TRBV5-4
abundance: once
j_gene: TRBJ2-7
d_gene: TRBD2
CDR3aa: CASSSPASGTYEQYF
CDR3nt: TGTGCCAGCAGCTCCCCGGCTAGCGGAACATACGAGCAGTACTTC

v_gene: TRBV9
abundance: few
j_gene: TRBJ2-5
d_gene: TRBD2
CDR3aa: CASSVQGLAGPQETQYF
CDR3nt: TGTGCCAGCAGCGTCCAGGGACTAGCGGGTCCTCAAGAGACCCAGTACTTC

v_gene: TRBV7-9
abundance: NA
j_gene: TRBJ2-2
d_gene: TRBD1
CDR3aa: CASSPQGQLSGELFF
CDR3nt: TGTGCCAGCAGCCCACAGGGACAGTTGTCCGGGGAGCTGTTTTTT

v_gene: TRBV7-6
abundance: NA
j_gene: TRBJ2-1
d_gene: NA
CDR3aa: CASSSSGSLRREQFF
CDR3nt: TGTGCCAGCAGCTCCTCCGGGTCCCTAAGGCGGGAGCAGTTCTTC

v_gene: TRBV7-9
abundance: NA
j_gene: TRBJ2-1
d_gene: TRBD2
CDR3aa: CASSRWGLAEDNEQFF
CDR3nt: TGTGCCAGCAGCCGGTGGGGACTAGCGGAGGACAATGAGCAGTTCTTC

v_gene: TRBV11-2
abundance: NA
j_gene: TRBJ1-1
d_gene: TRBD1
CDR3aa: CASKTGASRRAFF
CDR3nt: TGTGCCAGCAAAACAGGGGCCAGTCGGCGAGCTTTCTTT

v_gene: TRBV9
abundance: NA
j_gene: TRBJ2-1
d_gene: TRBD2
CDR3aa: CASSGGMGLAGGGLRNEQFF
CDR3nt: TGTGCCAGCAGCGGGGGGATGGGACTAGCGGGAGGAGGCCTGAGAAATGAGCAGTTCTTC

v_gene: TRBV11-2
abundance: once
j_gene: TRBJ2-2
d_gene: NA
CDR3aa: CASSLAWELFF
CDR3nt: TGTGCCAGCAGCTTAGCGTGGGAGCTGTTTTTT

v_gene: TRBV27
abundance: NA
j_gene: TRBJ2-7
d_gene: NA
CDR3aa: CASSLRGYRYEQYF
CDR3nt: TGTGCCAGCAGTTTAAGGGGGTACAGATACGAGCAGTACTTC

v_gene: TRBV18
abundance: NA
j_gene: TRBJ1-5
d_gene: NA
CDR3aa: CASSPQQDSNQPQHF
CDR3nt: TGTGCCAGCTCACCACAGCAGGATAGCAATCAGCCCCAGCATTTT

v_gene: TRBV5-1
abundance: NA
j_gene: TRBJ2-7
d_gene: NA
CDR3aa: CASSLTGKGSAGEQYF
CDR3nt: TGCGCCAGCAGCTTGACAGGGAAGGGCTCGGCTGGGGAGCAGTACTTC

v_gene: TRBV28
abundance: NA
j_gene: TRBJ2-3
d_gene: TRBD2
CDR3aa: CASSLFAGGREGLTDTQYF
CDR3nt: TGTGCCAGCAGTTTATTCGCCGGGGGGCGGGAGGGCCTAACAGATACGCAGTATTTT

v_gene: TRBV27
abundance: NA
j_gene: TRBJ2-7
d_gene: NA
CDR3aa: CASSLTRTVHEQYF
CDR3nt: TGTGCCAGCAGTTTGACTAGGACTGTCCACGAGCAGTACTTC

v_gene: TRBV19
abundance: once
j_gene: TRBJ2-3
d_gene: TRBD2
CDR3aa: CASSIVLAGISTDTQYF
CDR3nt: TGTGCCAGTAGTATAGTTCTAGCGGGAATTAGCACAGATACGCAGTATTTT

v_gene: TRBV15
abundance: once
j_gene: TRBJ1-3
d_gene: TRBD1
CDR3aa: CATSRGDRLSGNTIYF
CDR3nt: TGTGCCACCAGCAGAGGGGACAGGCTGAGCGGAAACACCATATATTTT

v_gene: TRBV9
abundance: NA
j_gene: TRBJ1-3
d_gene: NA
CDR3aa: CASSARFSGNTIYF
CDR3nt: TGTGCCAGCAGCGCCCGCTTCAGTGGAAACACCATATATTTT

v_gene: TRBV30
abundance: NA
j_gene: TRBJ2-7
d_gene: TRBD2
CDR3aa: CAWVVAGGTSSYEQYF
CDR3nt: TGTGCCTGGGTGGTAGCGGGAGGTACCAGCTCCTACGAGCAGTACTTC

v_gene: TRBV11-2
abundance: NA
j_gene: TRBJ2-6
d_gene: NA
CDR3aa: CASFPIRRLTSGANVLTF
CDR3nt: TGTGCCAGCTTCCCCATCAGGAGACTAACCTCTGGGGCCAACGTCCTGACTTTC

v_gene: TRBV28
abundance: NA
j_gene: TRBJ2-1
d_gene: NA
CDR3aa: CASSSSLARNEQFF
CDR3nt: TGTGCCAGCAGTTCATCTCTAGCGAGGAATGAGCAGTTCTTC

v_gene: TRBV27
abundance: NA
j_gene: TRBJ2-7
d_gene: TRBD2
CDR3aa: CASSLLAGFYEQYF
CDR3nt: TGTGCCAGCAGTTTACTAGCGGGGTTCTACGAGCAGTACTTC

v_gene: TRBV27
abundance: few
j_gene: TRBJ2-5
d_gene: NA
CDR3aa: CSHGQRGETQYF
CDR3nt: TGTTCACATGGCCAACGAGGAGAGACCCAGTACTTC

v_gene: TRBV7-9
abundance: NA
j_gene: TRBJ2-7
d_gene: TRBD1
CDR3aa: CASSFGQGSYEQYF
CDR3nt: TGTGCCAGCAGCTTCGGACAGGGCTCCTACGAGCAGTACTTC

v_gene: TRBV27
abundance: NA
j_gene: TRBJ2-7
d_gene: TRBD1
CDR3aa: CASRITVGQGFREQYF
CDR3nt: TGTGCCAGCAGAATTACCGTGGGACAGGGGTTTCGCGAGCAGTACTTC

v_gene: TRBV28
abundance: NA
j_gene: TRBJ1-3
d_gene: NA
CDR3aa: CASSFQGIGGNTIYF
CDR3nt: TGTGCCAGCAGTTTTCAGGGGATAGGTGGAAACACCATATATTTT

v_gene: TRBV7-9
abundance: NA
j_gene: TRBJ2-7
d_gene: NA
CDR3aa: CASSLGGGLTYEQYF
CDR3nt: TGTGCCAGCAGCTTAGGGGGGGGGCTGACCTACGAGCAGTACTTC

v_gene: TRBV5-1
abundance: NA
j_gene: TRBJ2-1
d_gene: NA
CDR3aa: CASRATGLPNEQFF
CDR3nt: TGCGCCAGCAGAGCTACGGGACTCCCCAATGAGCAGTTCTTC

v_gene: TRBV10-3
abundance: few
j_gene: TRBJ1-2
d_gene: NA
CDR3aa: CAISESTDYSRGYTF
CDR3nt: TGTGCCATCAGTGAGTCGACAGATTACTCGCGGGGCTACACCTTC

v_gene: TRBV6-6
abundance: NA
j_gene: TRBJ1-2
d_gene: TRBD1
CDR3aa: CASSPGQGGLRGYTF
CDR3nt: TGTGCCAGCAGTCCGGGACAGGGGGGCCTTCGAGGCTACACCTTC

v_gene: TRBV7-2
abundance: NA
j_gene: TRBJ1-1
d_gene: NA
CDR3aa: CASSFPAEGAFF
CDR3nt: TGTGCCAGCAGCTTCCCCGCGGAAGGAGCTTTCTTT

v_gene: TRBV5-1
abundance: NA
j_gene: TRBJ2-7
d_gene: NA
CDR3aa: CASSLASGQAPYEQYF
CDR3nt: TGCGCCAGCAGCTTGGCATCGGGACAAGCCCCCTACGAGCAGTACTTC

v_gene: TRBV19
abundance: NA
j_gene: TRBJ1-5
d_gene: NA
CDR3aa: CASSIRDISNQPQHF
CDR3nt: TGTGCTAGTAGTATACGGGACATCAGCAATCAGCCCCAGCATTTT

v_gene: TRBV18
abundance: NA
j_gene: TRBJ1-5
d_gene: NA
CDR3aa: CASSPRQGGNQPQHF
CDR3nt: TGTGCCAGCTCACCAAGGCAGGGTGGCAATCAGCCCCAGCATTTT

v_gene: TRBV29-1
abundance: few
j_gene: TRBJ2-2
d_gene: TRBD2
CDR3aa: CSVVLAGLGGELFF
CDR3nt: TGCAGCGTTGTACTAGCGGGATTGGGCGGGGAGCTGTTTTTT

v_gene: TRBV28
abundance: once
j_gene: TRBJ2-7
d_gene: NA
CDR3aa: CASNRLEGLYEQYF
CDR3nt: TGTGCCAGCAACAGGCTGGAGGGCCTCTACGAGCAGTACTTC

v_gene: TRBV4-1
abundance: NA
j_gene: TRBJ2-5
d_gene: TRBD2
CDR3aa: CASSQSAGGPIETQYF
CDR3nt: TGCGCCAGCAGCCAATCGGCGGGAGGGCCAATTGAGACCCAGTACTTC

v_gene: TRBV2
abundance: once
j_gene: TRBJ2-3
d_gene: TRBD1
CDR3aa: CASSEQGEGTDTQYF
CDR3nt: TGTGCCAGCAGTGAACAGGGGGAAGGGACAGATACGCAGTATTTT

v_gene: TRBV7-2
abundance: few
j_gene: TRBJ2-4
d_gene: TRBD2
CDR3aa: CASSLQGGGGNIQYF
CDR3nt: TGTGCCAGCAGCCTGCAGGGCGGGGGAGGCAACATTCAGTACTTC

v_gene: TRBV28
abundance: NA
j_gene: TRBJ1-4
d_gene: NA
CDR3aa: CASSLSGGELFF
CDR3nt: TGTGCCAGCAGTTTATCCGGGGGGGAACTGTTTTTT

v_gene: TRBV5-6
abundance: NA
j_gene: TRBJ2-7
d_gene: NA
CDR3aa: CASSLGTGYEQYF
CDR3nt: TGTGCCAGCAGCTTGGGTACTGGCTACGAGCAGTACTTC

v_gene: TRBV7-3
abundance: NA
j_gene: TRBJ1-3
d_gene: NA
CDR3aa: CASSLQGTGDTIYF
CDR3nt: TGTGCCAGCAGCCTACAGGGAACCGGAGACACCATATATTTT

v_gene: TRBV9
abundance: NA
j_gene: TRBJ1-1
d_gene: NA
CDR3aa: CASSVAGGGTEAFF
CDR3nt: TGTGCCAGCAGCGTAGCCGGGGGTGGGACTGAAGCTTTCTTT

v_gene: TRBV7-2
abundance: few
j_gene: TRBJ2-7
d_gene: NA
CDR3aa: CASSLARLRTYEQYF
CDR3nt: TGTGCCAGCAGCTTAGCCCGACTGAGGACCTACGAGCAGTACTTC

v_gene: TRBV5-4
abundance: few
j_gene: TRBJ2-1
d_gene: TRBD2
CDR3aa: CASSWGGLANYNEQFF
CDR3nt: TGTGCCAGCAGCTGGGGGGGACTAGCGAACTACAATGAGCAGTTCTTC

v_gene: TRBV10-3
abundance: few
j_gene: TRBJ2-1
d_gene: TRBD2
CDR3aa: CAIREQPGLAAPSSYNEQFF
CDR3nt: TGTGCCATCAGGGAACAGCCGGGACTAGCCGCCCCGAGCTCCTACAATGAGCAGTTCTTC

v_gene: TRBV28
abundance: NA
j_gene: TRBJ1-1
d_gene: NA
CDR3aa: CASSLVTVATEAFF
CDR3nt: TGTGCCAGCAGTTTAGTGACAGTCGCGACTGAAGCTTTCTTT

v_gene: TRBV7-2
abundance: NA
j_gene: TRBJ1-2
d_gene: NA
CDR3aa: CASSLNRVSYGYTF
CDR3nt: TGTGCCAGCAGCTTGAACAGGGTATCCTATGGCTACACCTTC

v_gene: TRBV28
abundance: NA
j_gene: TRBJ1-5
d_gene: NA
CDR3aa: CASSLRRLSGNQPQHF
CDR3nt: TGTGCCAGCAGTTTAAGACGGCTTAGCGGCAATCAGCCCCAGCATTTT

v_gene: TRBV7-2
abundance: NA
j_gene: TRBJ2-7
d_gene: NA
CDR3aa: CASSSYPSTYEQYF
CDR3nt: TGTGCCAGCAGCTCGTATCCTAGTACCTACGAGCAGTACTTC

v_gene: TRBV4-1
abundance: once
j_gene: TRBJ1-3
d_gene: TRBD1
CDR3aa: CASSQDTGGLSGNTIYF
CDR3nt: TGCGCCAGCAGCCAAGATACAGGGGGGTTATCTGGAAACACCATATATTTT

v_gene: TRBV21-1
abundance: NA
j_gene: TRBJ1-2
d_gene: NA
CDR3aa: CASSKEDSNYGYTF
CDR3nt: TGTGCCAGCAGCAAAGAGGACAGCAACTATGGCTACACCTTC

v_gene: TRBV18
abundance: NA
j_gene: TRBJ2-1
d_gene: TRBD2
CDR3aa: CASSPGLAGGNEQFF
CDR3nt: TGTGCCAGCTCACCAGGACTAGCGGGGGGGAATGAGCAGTTCTTC

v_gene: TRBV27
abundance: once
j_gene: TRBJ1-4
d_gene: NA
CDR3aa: CASSPRVGSGATNEKLFF
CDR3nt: TGTGCCAGCAGTCCTCGGGTAGGGTCGGGGGCAACTAATGAAAAACTGTTTTTT

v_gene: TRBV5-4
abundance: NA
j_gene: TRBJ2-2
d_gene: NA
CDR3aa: CAGGLNTGELFF
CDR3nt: TGTGCTGGGGGACTTAACACCGGGGAGCTGTTTTTT

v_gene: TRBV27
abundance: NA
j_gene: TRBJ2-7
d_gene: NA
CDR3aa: CASSLSQAGDEQYF
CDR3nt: TGTGCCAGCAGTTTATCTCAGGCAGGGGATGAGCAGTACTTC

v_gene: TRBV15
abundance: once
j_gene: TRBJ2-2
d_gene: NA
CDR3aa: CATSGRDFENTGELFF
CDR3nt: TGTGCCACCAGCGGCCGGGACTTCGAGAACACCGGGGAGCTGTTTTTT

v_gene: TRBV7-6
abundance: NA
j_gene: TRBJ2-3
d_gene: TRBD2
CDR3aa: CASSLVASGVADTQYF
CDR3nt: TGTGCCAGCAGCTTAGTGGCTAGCGGGGTCGCAGATACGCAGTATTTT